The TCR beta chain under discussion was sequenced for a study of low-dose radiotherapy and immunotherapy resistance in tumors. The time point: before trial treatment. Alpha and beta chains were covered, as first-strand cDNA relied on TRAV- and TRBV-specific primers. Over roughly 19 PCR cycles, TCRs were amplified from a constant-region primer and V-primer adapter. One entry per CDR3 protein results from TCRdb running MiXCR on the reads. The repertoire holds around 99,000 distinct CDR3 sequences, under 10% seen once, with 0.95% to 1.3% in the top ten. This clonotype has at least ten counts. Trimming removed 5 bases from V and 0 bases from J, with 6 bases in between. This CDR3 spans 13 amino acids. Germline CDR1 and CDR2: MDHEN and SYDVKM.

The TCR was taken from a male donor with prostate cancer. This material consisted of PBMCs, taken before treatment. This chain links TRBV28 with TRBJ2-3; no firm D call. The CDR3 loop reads CASSPHSTDTQYF. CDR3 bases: TGTGCCAGCAGTCCCCACAGCACAGATACGCAGTATTTT. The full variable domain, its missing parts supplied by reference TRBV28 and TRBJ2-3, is DVKVTQSSRYLVKRTGEKVFLECVQDMDHENMFWYRQDPGLGLRLIYFSYDVKMKEKGDIPEGYSVSREKKERFSLILESASTNQTSMYLCASSPHSTDTQYFGPGTRLTVL.